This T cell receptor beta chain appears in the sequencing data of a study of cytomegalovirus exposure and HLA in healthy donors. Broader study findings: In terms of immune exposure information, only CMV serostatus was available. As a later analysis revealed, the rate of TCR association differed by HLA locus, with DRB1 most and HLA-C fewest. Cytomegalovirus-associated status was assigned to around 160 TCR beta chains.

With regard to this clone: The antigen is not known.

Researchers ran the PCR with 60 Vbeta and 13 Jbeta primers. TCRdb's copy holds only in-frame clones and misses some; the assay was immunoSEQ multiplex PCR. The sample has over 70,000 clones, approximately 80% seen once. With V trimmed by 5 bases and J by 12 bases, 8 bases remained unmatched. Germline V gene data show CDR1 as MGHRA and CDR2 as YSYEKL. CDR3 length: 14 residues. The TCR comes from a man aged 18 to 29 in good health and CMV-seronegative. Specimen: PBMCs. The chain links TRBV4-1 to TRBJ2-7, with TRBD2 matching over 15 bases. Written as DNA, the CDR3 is TGCGCCAGCAGCTCCGGGACTAGCGGGAGGCTGCGGTACTTC. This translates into CASSSGTSGRLRYF.